The clone carrying this TCR beta chain was seen only a few times. The sample is drawn from a study of blood T cell repertoires in COVID-19. Study at large: Acute and convalescent COVID-19 samples came from the United States, Italy and Spain.

As handled by the study authors: Amplification from reference gene primers served as the basis for estimated nucleated cell counts. TCRdb's table, derived via immunoSEQ multiplex PCR, lists solely in-frame clones and lacks some. The V and J calls and clone size are taken from that table; D and trimming were inferred from the DNA. Of about 190,000 clones listed, more than 60% are singletons. The material sequenced was peripheral blood. The origin of this receptor is a woman aged 45-59 years with acute or convalescent COVID-19.

The CDR3, as DNA: TGTGCCAGTAGTACCCCGGGACAAGTGGGACCTGAAGCTTTCTTT. Protein sequence: CASSTPGQVGPEAFF. The rearrangement links TRBV19 to TRBJ1-1; TRBD1 might be the D (6 bases). Per germline, CDR1 LNHDA and CDR2 SQIVND (reference sequence). V was clipped by 4 bases and J by 6 bases, with 18 bases between them. This CDR3 comprises 15 residues.